One sample yielded the 23 T cell receptor beta chains listed below, sequenced in a study of shared T cell receptors in the human thymus. Data came from immunoSEQ multiplex PCR; TCRdb stores just in-frame clones and leaves some out. Here the sample spans some 660,000 clones, 87% being singletons. These data also featured in a second study, about human thymus T cells.

Sequences were obtained from thymocytes. These TCRs come from a boy under two years old with a congenital heart defect.

The chain is built from TRBV28 and TRBJ2-1, with 11 positions matching TRBD2. Trimming cost V 5 bases and J 7 bases; bases outside gene matches: 13. The germline gives CDR1 MDHEN, CDR2 SYDVKM. The CDR3 sequence is 17 residues long. The CDR3 reads CASSPGLAGAPPNEQFF. The CDR3 DNA follows: TGTGCCAGCAGTCCCGGACTAGCGGGCGCACCCCCGAATGAGCAGTTCTTC.

Regarding this clone: The junction departs from the called germline gene at one end, perhaps through a read error. The chain links TRBV18 to TRBJ1-4; D not resolved. Germline CDR1 KGHSH, CDR2 LQKENI. The CDR3 length is 15 residues. CDR3 loop: CASSQSTPTSEKLFF. CDR3 DNA: TGTGCCAGCTCACAATCGACTCCCACTAGTGAAAAACTGTTTTTT.

This clone was seen only a few times. The J gene is TRBJ2-2, the V gene TRBV11-2; 7 bases align to TRBD2. The V and J ends lost 1 base and 3 bases, in that order; junction bases with no gene match: 8. Germline V gene lookup returns CDR1 SGHAT and CDR2 FQNNGV. The CDR3 extends over 17 amino acids. The CDR3 coding sequence is TGTGCCAGCAGCTTAGTGGGCCGGCTAGCGGACACCGGGGAGCTGTTTTTT. Translation gives CASSLVGRLADTGELFF. Supplemented by reference TRBV11-2 and TRBJ2-2, the full variable domain reads EAGVAQSPRYKIIEKRQSVAFWCNPISGHATLYWYQQILGQGPKLLIQFQNNGVVDDSQLPKDRFSAERLKGVDSTLKIQPAKLEDSAVYLCASSLVGRLADTGELFFGEGSRLTVL.

The chain links TRBV4-1 to TRBJ2-5; TRBD2 matches 7 bases. CDR1 and CDR2 from the germline V gene are MGHRA and YSYEKL. This CDR3 contains 14 residues. V lost 1 base and J lost 4; bases outside the gene matches: 3. The CDR3 region is CASSQVSGIETQYF. The CDR3, as DNA: TGCGCCAGCAGCCAAGTAAGCGGGATAGAGACCCAGTACTTC.

The rearrangement links TRBV27 to TRBJ2-1, with D perhaps TRBD2 (7 bases). Germline CDR1 is MNHEY and CDR2 is SMNVEV (reference sequence). CDR3 size: 16 residues. Between the trimmed V and J ends, which lost 7 bases and 6 bases, there was a span of 22 bases. DNA of the CDR3: TGTGCCAGCACCCATAGGGGGGGCCCGTCAAGCAATGAGCAGTTCTTC. Its translation: CASTHRGGPSSNEQFF.

The chain combines TRBV5-1 with TRBJ1-6, with D perhaps matching TRBD1 (5 bases). The CDR3 spans 16 residues. Germline V gene lookup returns CDR1 SGHRS and CDR2 YFSETQ. Deletions cut 0 bases from V and 8 bases from J, with 15 bases between. The CDR3 region has the DNA TGCGCCAGCAGCTTGGTGCCCCAGGGAGGGGATTCACCCCTCCACTTT. This sequence encodes CASSLVPQGGDSPLHF.

This rearrangement joins TRBV11-2 to TRBJ2-4; possible D gene TRBD2, 5 bases. The CDR3 runs 15 residues. V lost 5 bases to trimming and J lost 6 bases, with 17 bases between them. In germline, CDR1 is SGHAT, CDR2 FQNNGV. In DNA, the CDR3 is TGTGCCAGCAGCCCAGTCAGAGGGTGGGGAAACATTCAGTACTTC. Protein: CASSPVRGWGNIQYF.

The V and J genes are TRBV7-2 and TRBJ1-2; D is unclear. Germline CDR1 reads SGHTA; CDR2 reads FQGNSA. Deletions cut 1 base from V and 7 bases from J, with 10 bases between. This CDR3 is built from 13 residues. For the CDR3, the DNA is TGTGCCAGCAGCTTAGGGCCGGAGTGTGGCTACACCTTC. The encoded protein is CASSLGPECGYTF. The full variable domain, with the rest looked up from reference TRBV7-2 and TRBJ1-2, is GAGVSQSPSNKVTEKGKDVELRCDPISGHTALYWYRQSLGQGLEFLIYFQGNSAPDKSGLPSDRFSAERTGGSVSTLTIQRTQQEDSAVYLCASSLGPECGYTFGSGTRLTVV.

The chain uses TRBV5-1 and TRBJ2-4, with 7 nucleotides matching TRBD1. Trimming at V came to 6 bases and at J to 8 bases, leaving 26 bases not matched to a gene. Looked up from germline, CDR1 is SGHRS and CDR2 is YFSETQ. The length of the CDR3 is 19 residues. CDR3 in amino acids: CASKGGGQMANAEGDIQYF. Written as DNA, the CDR3 is TGCGCCAGCAAAGGGGGCGGTCAAATGGCTAATGCAGAGGGGGACATTCAGTACTTC.

The chain employs TRBV5-1 and TRBJ2-2; TRBD2 agrees at 11 bases. The CDR3 is 18 amino acids. Germline V gene sequence: CDR1 SGHRS, CDR2 YFSETQ. V shed 3 bases, J shed 5 bases, and the junction held 12 bases outside the gene matches. CDR3 DNA: TGCGCCAGCAGCTGTCCCGGGACTAGCGGAACAGGAACCGGGGAGCTGTTTTTT. This encodes CASSCPGTSGTGTGELFF.

This clone was observed a few times. This chain links TRBV30 with TRBJ1-3; D remains unclear. With 2 bases removed from V and 4 bases from J, the gap between germline ends came to 12 bases. The germline V gene encodes CDR1 GTSNPN and CDR2 SVGIG (reference sequence). The CDR3 is made up of 14 amino acids. The CDR3 DNA is TGTGCCTGGAGTTTGGAGCCTAGGGGAAACACCATATATTTT. This codes for CAWSLEPRGNTIYF.

The chain has TRBV28 and TRBJ2-7; D possibly corresponds to TRBD1 (6 bases). CDR3 length: 15 residues. Germline V lookup: CDR1 MDHEN, CDR2 SYDVKM. Trimming removed 6 bases at V and 5 bases at J, with 20 bases between. This chain's CDR3 is CASSSRDTKPNEQYF. The CDR3, as DNA: TGTGCCAGCAGCTCACGGGACACGAAACCGAACGAGCAGTACTTC.

This clone was found once. This chain joins TRBV14 and TRBJ2-1; TRBD2 aligns across 8 bases. CDR3 length: 12 amino acids. The trim removed 3 bases at V and 8 bases at J, leaving 0 bases unmatched. Germline CDR1 is SGHDN and CDR2 is FVKESK. Here the CDR3 DNA reads TGTGCCAGCAGCCACGGGGGGGATGAGCAGTTCTTC. This sequence encodes CASSHGGDEQFF. Filled out from reference TRBV14 and TRBJ2-1, the complete variable domain reads EAGVTQFPSHSVIEKGQTVTLRCDPISGHDNLYWYRRVMGKEIKFLLHFVKESKQDESGMPNNRFLAERTGGTYSTLKVQPAELEDSGVYFCASSHGGDEQFFGPGTRLTVL.

Regarding this clone: Distinct nucleotide sequences in the sample also encode this CDR3. The chain recombines TRBV2 with TRBJ1-6; D is unresolved. V was trimmed by 3 bases and J by 4 bases, leaving 7 bases between them. Germline V lookup: CDR1 SNHLY, CDR2 FYNNEI. This CDR3 is built from 14 residues. CDR3 nucleotide sequence: TGTGCCAGCAGTGATGCACAGTATAATTCACCCCTCCACTTT. This gives the protein CASSDAQYNSPLHF.

V usage is TRBV28 and J usage is TRBJ1-2; no definite D call. The V and J ends lost 3 bases and 4 bases respectively, with 9 bases between them. The CDR3 covers 13 residues. Germline V gene sequence: CDR1 MDHEN, CDR2 SYDVKM. This CDR3 reads CASSLRVTYGYTF. CDR3 in DNA: TGTGCCAGCAGTTTGCGGGTCACCTATGGCTACACCTTC.

The rearrangement uses TRBV19 and TRBJ1-5; the D is unclear. The CDR3 is made up of 13 amino acids. The V end lost 9 bases, the J end lost 12 bases, and 21 bases lay between the germline ends. The germline V gene has CDR1 LNHDA and CDR2 SQIVND (reference sequence). CDR3 region: CASGPGHPSRQHF. The CDR3 DNA follows: TGTGCCAGCGGGCCGGGCCACCCTAGCCGCCAGCATTTT.

The chain carries TRBV6-5 and TRBJ2-1, with D tentatively TRBD1 (5 bases). The CDR3 spans 13 residues. Germline CDR1 MNHEY, CDR2 SVGAGI. Trimming stripped 6 bases from V and 4 bases from J, with 10 bases between. CDR3 nucleotides: TGTGCCAGCAGCACACAGGTATACAATGAGCAGTTCTTC. Its protein product is CASSTQVYNEQFF.

This clone occurred once. The rearrangement uses TRBV27 and TRBJ1-5; no definite D call. The CDR3 runs 16 residues. The V and J ends lost 6 bases and 6 bases respectively, with 21 bases between them. The V gene's germline CDR1 is MNHEY and CDR2 SMNVEV (reference sequence). CDR3 nucleotide sequence: TGTGCCAGCAGCCCGAGTAACCGGCGGGTAGGTCAGCCCCAGCATTTT. Translated: CASSPSNRRVGQPQHF.

The V gene is TRBV27, the J gene TRBJ1-1, with TRBD1 matching over 9 bases. The CDR3 runs to 13 residues. Trimming at V came to 5 bases and at J to 8 bases, leaving 6 bases not matched to a gene. Germline values: CDR1 MNHEY, CDR2 SMNVEV (reference sequence). The CDR3 here is CASSVGTGWEAFF. The CDR3 nucleotides read TGTGCCAGCAGTGTAGGGACAGGGTGGGAAGCTTTCTTT.

In its sample, this clone was seen once. The CDR3 DNA sequence: TGTGCCAGCAGCCTCGGGGGGACAAGAGAGACCCAGTACTTC. Translating it yields CASSLGGTRETQYF. V gene TRBV7-9 combines with J gene TRBJ2-5; the D gene is possibly TRBD2 (7 bases). The CDR3 totals 14 residues. The ends were cut back, 5 bases at V and 4 bases at J, with 14 bases in the middle. Germline V CDR1 and CDR2: SEHNR, FQNEAQ (reference sequence).

There are a few counts of this clone. V and J are TRBV4-3 and TRBJ1-4; possible D gene TRBD1, 5 bases. Germline loops: CDR1 LGHNA, CDR2 YSLEER. V lost 3 bases to trimming and J lost 5 bases, with 10 bases between them. The CDR3 is 14 residues long. The CDR3 here is CASSQARTNEKLFF. The CDR3 nucleotides are TGCGCCAGCAGCCAGGCACGGACAAATGAAAAACTGTTTTTT.

The chain is built from TRBV5-1 and TRBJ1-4; D is undetermined. Deletions cut 0 bases from V and 4 bases from J, with 7 bases between. The CDR3 runs to 14 residues. Per germline, CDR1 SGHRS and CDR2 YFSETQ. CDR3 sequence: CASSLASLNEKLFF. CDR3 nucleotide sequence: TGCGCCAGCAGCTTGGCCAGTCTTAATGAAAAACTGTTTTTT.

This clone has more than one count but fewer than ten. The V and J genes are TRBV6-4 and TRBJ1-1; a weak D match, TRBD1 (5 bases). V gave up 4 bases and J gave up 2 bases, with 8 bases separating them. CDR1 and CDR2 (germline): MRHNA, SNTAGT. This CDR3 has 13 amino acids. The CDR3 coding sequence is TGTGCCAGCAGTGCCACAGGAAACACTGAAGCTTTCTTT. Amino acids: CASSATGNTEAFF.